A single sample is the source of the 29 T cell receptor beta chains below, sequenced in a study of blood T cell repertoires in COVID-19. Using immunoSEQ multiplex PCR, the repertoire was profiled, and TCRdb retains in-frame clones only, with some absent. The sample shows under 200,000 clones, roughly 87% of them seen only once. Sample: peripheral blood. The receptors were sampled from a middle-aged woman with acute or convalescent COVID-19.

The chain has TRBV5-1 and TRBJ1-1; D perhaps matches TRBD1 (6 bases). From germline, CDR1 is SGHRS and CDR2 YFSETQ. The CDR3 totals 15 residues. V lost 0 bases and J 8 bases, leaving 17 bases between the germline ends. In DNA, the CDR3 is TGCGCCAGCAGCTTGGGCGGGGGGCCAGGTGGGGAAGCTTTCTTT. Protein sequence: CASSLGGGPGGEAFF.

This sequence joins TRBV24-1 and TRBJ2-5; 8 bases align to TRBD2. J was trimmed by 3 bases and V by 2 bases; bases with no gene match: 10. Per the germline V gene, CDR1 is KGHDR and CDR2 is SFDVKD. The CDR3 length is 17 residues. In DNA form, the CDR3 reads TGTGCCACCAGTGATTCGGGAGCGGGAGAGACCAAAGAGACCCAGTACTTC. Translated, it gives CATSDSGAGETKETQYF.

The chain couples TRBV6-5 to TRBJ1-4; no definite D call. V dropped 5 bases and J dropped 5 bases, with 9 bases sitting between them. In germline, CDR1 is MNHEY, CDR2 SVGAGI. The CDR3 length is 13 residues. The CDR3 loop is CASSRSLNEKLFF. The CDR3, as DNA: TGTGCCAGCAGTCGCTCCCTAAATGAAAAACTGTTTTTT.

The chain uses TRBV6-1 and TRBJ2-3; the match to TRBD2 covers 10 bases. Trimming cost V 1 base and J 6 bases; bases outside gene matches: 7. The germline CDR1 and CDR2 sequences are MNHNS and SASEGT. The CDR3 is 16 residues long. The CDR3 is CASSEDPSGGWDTQYF. The DNA for the CDR3 is TGTGCCAGCAGTGAAGACCCTAGCGGGGGTTGGGATACGCAGTATTTT.

The genes are TRBV28 and TRBJ2-3; 11 bases fit TRBD2. Germline CDR1 reads MDHEN; CDR2 reads SYDVKM. This CDR3 is 15 amino acids long. Trimming cost V 5 bases and J 6 bases; bases outside gene matches: 7. The CDR3 spells CASSELAGVSDTQYF. DNA for the CDR3: TGTGCCAGCAGTGAACTAGCGGGAGTATCCGATACGCAGTATTTT.

The chain recombines TRBV12-3 or TRBV12-4 with TRBJ2-1; maybe TRBD1 (5 bases). Trimming left V 6 bases short and J 8 bases short, with 14 bases between. The CDR3 runs to 13 residues. This CDR3 reads CASSPRWGDEQFF. DNA of the CDR3: TGTGCCAGCAGCCCCCGCTGGGGCGATGAGCAGTTCTTC.

The chain couples TRBV27 to TRBJ2-1; D is undetermined. Looked up from germline, CDR1 is MNHEY and CDR2 is SMNVEV (reference sequence). V was trimmed by 2 bases and J by 1 base, leaving 9 bases between them. This CDR3 is built from 15 residues. CDR3 nucleotide sequence: TGTGCCAGCAGTTTACACGCGCCGTCCTACAATGAGCAGTTCTTC. Translated, it gives CASSLHAPSYNEQFF.

This clone turned up a few times. The chain combines TRBV27 with TRBJ2-1, with TRBD1 identical over 11 bases. Germline V lookup: CDR1 MNHEY, CDR2 SMNVEV (reference sequence). V was pared by 6 bases and J by 6 bases, with 19 bases of the junction left unmatched. The CDR3 is made up of 19 amino acids. The CDR3 spells CASRFNGRWAGTGGNEQFF. CDR3 DNA sequence: TGTGCCAGCAGATTTAATGGGCGGTGGGCAGGGACAGGGGGCAATGAGCAGTTCTTC.

This clone was observed a few times. V usage is TRBV28 and J usage is TRBJ1-2; TRBD1 is a possible D gene (6 bases). Trimming pared 10 bases from V and 8 bases from J, leaving 26 bases between. CDR1 and CDR2 (germline): MDHEN, SYDVKM. The CDR3 loop spans 15 amino acids. The CDR3 nucleotides are TGTGCCACCACTTCGCTACCCAACTCAGGGGAAGGCTACACCTTC. This translates into CATTSLPNSGEGYTF.

The chain carries TRBV2 and TRBJ1-1; D call uncertain. Germline V gives CDR1 SNHLY, CDR2 FYNNEI. The CDR3 spans 12 residues. V was cut by 6 bases and J by 1 base, with 6 bases left in between. CDR3 region: CASREQNTEAFF. The DNA for the CDR3 is TGTGCCAGCAGAGAACAGAACACTGAAGCTTTCTTT.

V usage is TRBV7-9 and J usage is TRBJ1-2, with a tentative D call TRBD1 (5 bases). Between the trimmed V and J ends, which lost 0 bases and 2 bases, there was a span of 7 bases. This CDR3 has 14 residues. Germline assignment: CDR1 SEHNR and CDR2 FQNEAQ (reference sequence). CDR3 protein: CASSLAGGNYGYTF. CDR3 nucleotides: TGTGCCAGCAGCTTAGCCGGGGGGAACTATGGCTACACCTTC.

The chain recombines TRBV5-6 with TRBJ2-7; 10 nucleotides line up with TRBD2. The CDR3 runs to 15 residues. Germline V gene sequence: CDR1 SGHDT, CDR2 YYEEEE. J lost 3 bases, V lost 5 bases, and 8 bases had no gene match. In nucleotides, the CDR3 is TGTGCCAGCAGTCTGGAGGGACTAGCGATCTACGAGCAGTACTTC. This sequence encodes CASSLEGLAIYEQYF.

The chain recombines TRBV28 with TRBJ1-1; TRBD1 matches 8 bases. The CDR3 is 16 amino acids. CDR1 is MDHEN and CDR2 is SYDVKM in the germline V gene. With 4 bases clipped from V and 0 bases from J, the junction kept 7 bases outside the gene matches. CDR3 region: CASSSRDRYMNTEAFF. The CDR3 DNA sequence: TGTGCCAGCAGTTCTCGGGACAGGTACATGAACACTGAAGCTTTCTTT.

There are a few counts of this clone. The V call is TRBV28, the J call TRBJ2-3, with no clear D. Germline CDR1 reads MDHEN; CDR2 reads SYDVKM. V lost 11 bases and J lost 10, with 13 bases in between. This CDR3 contains 10 residues. CDR3 DNA sequence: TGTGCCGGGCACCCTCCTGCGCAGTATTTT. The encoded protein is CAGHPPAQYF. The variable domain in full, with the rest retrieved from reference TRBV28 and TRBJ2-3, is DVKVTQSSRYLVKRTGEKVFLECVQDMDHENMFWYRQDPGLGLRLIYFSYDVKMKEKGDIPEGYSVSREKKERFSLILESASTNQTSMYLCAGHPPAQYFGPGTRLTVL.

This clone has just one count. The chain links TRBV30 to TRBJ1-2; D gene ambiguous. This CDR3 has 13 residues. With 0 bases removed from V and 1 base from J, the gap between germline ends came to 6 bases. Germline CDR1 and CDR2: GTSNPN and SVGIG (reference sequence). CDR3: CAWSVYSNYGYTF. The CDR3 DNA is TGTGCCTGGAGTGTGTATAGTAACTATGGCTACACCTTC.

In its sample, this clone was seen a few times. The J gene is TRBJ1-6, the V gene TRBV15; possibly TRBD1 for D (6 bases). The germline V gene encodes CDR1 LNHNV and CDR2 YYDKDF (reference sequence). This CDR3 has 15 amino acids. The germline V and J ends were trimmed by 2 bases and 10 bases, with 15 bases remaining between them. The CDR3 sequence: CATSRYGTINSPLHF. The DNA of the CDR3 is TGTGCCACCAGCAGATACGGGACAATTAACTCACCCCTCCACTTT.

V is TRBV19 and J is TRBJ2-7; D is possibly TRBD1 (6 bases). The CDR3 is 14 residues long. V lost 5 bases, J lost 2 bases, and 13 bases lay in between. Germline V gene sequence: CDR1 LNHDA, CDR2 SQIVND (reference sequence). The CDR3 sequence: CASSGQTIPYEQYF. DNA of the CDR3: TGTGCCAGTAGTGGACAGACCATCCCCTACGAGCAGTACTTC.

This clone has only a few counts. The V call is TRBV7-9, the J call TRBJ2-7; D remains unclear. V lost 2 bases and J 2 bases, leaving 7 bases between the germline ends. The CDR3 has 13 residues. The V gene's germline CDR1 is SEHNR and CDR2 FQNEAQ (reference sequence). The CDR3, as DNA: TGTGCCAGCAGCTTATACGCAGCCTACGAGCAGTACTTC. It is translated as CASSLYAAYEQYF. Supplemented by reference TRBV7-9 and TRBJ2-7, the full variable domain reads DTGVSQNPRHKITKRGQNVTFRCDPISEHNRLYWYRQTLGQGPEFLTYFQNEAQLEKSRLLSDRFSAERPKGSFSTLEIQRTEQGDSAMYLCASSLYAAYEQYFGPGTRLTVT.

The chain combines TRBV19 with TRBJ1-2; TRBD1 agrees at 9 bases. The CDR3 has 15 amino acids. The V segment lost 6 bases and the J segment 7 bases; nucleotides outside the gene matches: 12. Germline CDR1 reads LNHDA; CDR2 reads SQIVND (reference sequence). CDR3 nucleotide sequence: TGTGCCAGTAGCTACGGCCGGGGACAGGGAGGTGGCTACACCTTC. Protein sequence: CASSYGRGQGGGYTF.

This clone appeared once. The rearrangement links TRBV27 to TRBJ2-1; TRBD2 aligns across 11 bases. The trim removed 4 bases at V and 7 bases at J, leaving 0 bases unmatched. CDR3 size: 13 residues. CDR1 is MNHEY and CDR2 is SMNVEV in the germline V gene (reference sequence). The chain's CDR3 is CASSWTSGNEQFF. CDR3 bases: TGTGCCAGCAGTTGGACTAGCGGGAATGAGCAGTTCTTC.

This chain joins TRBV9 and TRBJ1-6; unclear D gene. This CDR3 has 15 amino acids. Germline CDR1 reads SGDLS; CDR2 reads YYNGEE. The V and J ends lost 0 bases and 10 bases respectively, with 14 bases between them. This chain's CDR3 is CASSVVGFGGSPLHF. CDR3 sequence (DNA): TGTGCCAGCAGCGTAGTGGGGTTTGGAGGCTCACCCCTCCACTTT.

The CDR3, as DNA: TGTGCCAGCAGTCCTGGGACAGGGGGTAGGGGCACTAATGAAAAACTGTTTTTT. Protein: CASSPGTGGRGTNEKLFF. The rearrangement joins TRBV6-6 to TRBJ1-4; 11 bases align to TRBD1. With 5 bases clipped from V and 2 bases from J, the junction kept 10 bases outside the gene matches. In germline, CDR1 is MNHNY, CDR2 SVGAGI (reference sequence). The CDR3 runs to 18 residues.

The chain uses TRBV15 and TRBJ2-5; D perhaps matches TRBD2 (5 bases). Germline values: CDR1 LNHNV, CDR2 YYDKDF (reference sequence). Trimming removed 4 bases at V and 1 base at J, with 16 bases between. This CDR3 has 16 amino acids. The CDR3 DNA is TGTGCCACCAGCATAGAGAAAGGACTGGCCCAAGAGACCCAGTACTTC. Protein sequence: CATSIEKGLAQETQYF.

This sequence joins TRBV30 and TRBJ1-1, with 7 positions matching TRBD1. In germline, CDR1 is GTSNPN, CDR2 SVGIG (reference sequence). There are 14 residues in the CDR3. Trimming removed 5 bases from V and 1 base from J; junction bases left unmatched: 7. CDR3 DNA sequence: TGTGCCTGGGTGGACAGGCCTGGGAACACTGAAGCTTTCTTT. Residues: CAWVDRPGNTEAFF.

V and J are TRBV18 and TRBJ2-7, with D unclear. Per the germline V gene, CDR1 is KGHSH and CDR2 is LQKENI. The V end lost 3 bases, the J end lost 3 bases, and 6 bases lay between the germline ends. The CDR3 totals 12 residues. The CDR3, as DNA: TGTGCCAGCTCACCCCTGCGCTACGAGCAGTACTTC. It translates to CASSPLRYEQYF. The whole variable domain, filled in from reference TRBV18 and TRBJ2-7, reads NAGVMQNPRHLVRRRGQEARLRCSPMKGHSHVYWYRQLPEEGLKFMVYLQKENIIDESGMPKERFSAEFPKEGPSILRIQQVVRGDSAAYFCASSPLRYEQYFGPGTRLTVT.

This chain uses TRBV5-4 with TRBJ1-3; no clear D gene. CDR3 length: 16 residues. Trimming stripped 4 bases from V and 2 bases from J, with 16 bases between. From germline, CDR1 is SGHNT and CDR2 YYREEE (reference sequence). The CDR3 here is CASSPLAGFAGNTIYF. CDR3 nucleotide sequence: TGTGCCAGCAGCCCACTAGCTGGGTTCGCTGGAAACACCATATATTTT.

This chain uses TRBV2 with TRBJ1-5; 7 bases are a match to TRBD1. The CDR3 spans 15 residues. Germline V CDR1 and CDR2: SNHLY, FYNNEI. Trimming took 7 bases from V and 0 from J; bases not matched to a gene: 6. CDR3 sequence (DNA): TGTGCCAGCACTATTGACAGGGCTAGCAATCAGCCCCAGCATTTT. Its protein product is CASTIDRASNQPQHF.

This chain connects TRBV7-2 to TRBJ2-2; D may be TRBD2 (6 bases). This CDR3 has 15 residues. Trimming removed 1 base from V and 6 bases from J, with 12 bases in between. CDR1 SGHTA and CDR2 FQGNSA come from the germline V gene. This chain's CDR3 is CASSLGGDDSGELFF. The DNA of the CDR3 is TGTGCCAGCAGCTTAGGGGGGGACGATTCCGGGGAGCTGTTTTTT.

The J gene is TRBJ1-1, the V gene TRBV5-1; tentative D call: TRBD1 (6 bases). This CDR3 is built from 13 residues. The germline V gene encodes CDR1 SGHRS and CDR2 YFSETQ. The V end lost 3 bases, the J end lost 1 base, and 7 bases lay between the germline ends. CDR3 amino acids: CASSSGQNTEAFF. In nucleotides, the CDR3 is TGCGCCAGCAGCTCGGGACAGAACACTGAAGCTTTCTTT.